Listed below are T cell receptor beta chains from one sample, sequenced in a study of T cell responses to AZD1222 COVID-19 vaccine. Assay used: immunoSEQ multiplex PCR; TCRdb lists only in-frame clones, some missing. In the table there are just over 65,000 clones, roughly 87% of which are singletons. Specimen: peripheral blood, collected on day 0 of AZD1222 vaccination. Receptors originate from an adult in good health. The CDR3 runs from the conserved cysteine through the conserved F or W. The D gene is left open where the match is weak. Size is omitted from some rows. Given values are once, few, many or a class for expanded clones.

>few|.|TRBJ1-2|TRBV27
CASTPGWGTDYGYTF
TGTGCCAGCACCCCCGGATGGGGGACGGACTATGGCTACACCTTC
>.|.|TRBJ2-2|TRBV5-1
CASSLAGPNTGELFF
TGCGCCAGCAGCTTGGCAGGACCGAACACCGGGGAGCTGTTTTTT
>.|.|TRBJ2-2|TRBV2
CASRSSSGGELFF
TGTGCCAGCAGGTCTAGCTCGGGCGGGGAGCTGTTTTTT
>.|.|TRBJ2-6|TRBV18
CASSPLLTGSSGANVLTF
TGTGCCAGCTCACCACTTCTGACCGGGAGCTCTGGGGCCAACGTCCTGACTTTC
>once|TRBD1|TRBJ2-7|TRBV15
CATSRPALGDRGSYEQYF
TGTGCCACCAGCAGACCGGCCTTGGGGGACAGGGGCTCCTACGAGCAGTACTTC
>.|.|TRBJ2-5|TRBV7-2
CASSLAVLVRAQYF
TGTGCCAGCAGCTTAGCTGTCCTAGTGAGGGCCCAGTACTTC
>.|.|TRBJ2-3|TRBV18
CASSPMVLGADTQYF
TGTGCCAGCTCACCTATGGTCTTAGGGGCCGATACGCAGTATTTT
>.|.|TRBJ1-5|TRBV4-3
CASSQGWRQLNQPQHF
TGCGCCAGCAGCCAAGGTTGGAGACAGCTAAATCAGCCCCAGCATTTT
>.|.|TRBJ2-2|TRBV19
CASSRGQNTGELFF
TGTGCCAGTAGTAGGGGGCAGAACACCGGGGAGCTGTTTTTT
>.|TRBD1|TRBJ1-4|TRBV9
CASSVGGQGDEKLFF
TGTGCCAGCAGCGTAGGGGGACAGGGGGATGAAAAACTGTTTTTT
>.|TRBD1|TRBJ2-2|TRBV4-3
CASSQQGQGTGELFF
TGCGCCAGCAGCCAACAGGGACAGGGCACCGGGGAGCTGTTTTTT
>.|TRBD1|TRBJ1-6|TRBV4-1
CASSQPDRDGSPLHF
TGCGCCAGCAGCCAACCCGACAGGGACGGTTCACCCCTCCACTTT
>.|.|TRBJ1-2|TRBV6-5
CASSPNPGGYGYTF
TGTGCCAGCAGTCCCAATCCCGGTGGCTATGGCTACACCTTC
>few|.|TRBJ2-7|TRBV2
CASSDSRSYEQYF
TGTGCCAGCAGTGACAGCCGATCCTACGAGCAGTACTTC
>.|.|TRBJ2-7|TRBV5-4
CASSRDQTYEQYF
TGTGCCAGCAGCCGGGACCAGACCTACGAGCAGTACTTC
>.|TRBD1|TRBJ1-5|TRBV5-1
CASSPGQGNDQPQHF
TGCGCCAGCAGCCCCGGACAGGGAAATGATCAGCCCCAGCATTTT
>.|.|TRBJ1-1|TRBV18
CASSPLRQVDTEAFF
TGTGCCAGCTCACCGCTCAGGCAGGTGGACACTGAAGCTTTCTTT
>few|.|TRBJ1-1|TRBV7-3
CASSLTPRTEAFF
TGTGCCAGCAGCCTCACCCCCAGGACTGAAGCTTTCTTT
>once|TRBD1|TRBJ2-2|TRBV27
CASRPRPGTGVGAGELFF
TGTGCCAGCCGCCCCCGCCCCGGGACAGGGGTGGGGGCCGGGGAGCTGTTTTTT
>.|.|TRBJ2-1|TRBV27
CASSLGGPADNEQFF
TGTGCCAGCAGTCTAGGAGGGCCAGCCGACAATGAGCAGTTCTTC
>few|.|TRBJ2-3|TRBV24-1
CATEGSGGADTQYF
TGTGCCACCGAGGGGTCGGGGGGCGCAGATACGCAGTATTTT
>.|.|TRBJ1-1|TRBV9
CASSVGPGANAKTEAFF
TGTGCCAGCAGCGTAGGTCCGGGGGCGAATGCCAAAACTGAAGCTTTCTTT
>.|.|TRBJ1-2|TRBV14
CASSQDRTNYGYTF
TGTGCCAGCAGCCAAGATCGAACGAACTATGGCTACACCTTC
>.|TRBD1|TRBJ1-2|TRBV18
CASSDGTGAYGYTF
TGTGCCAGCTCGGACGGGACAGGGGCATATGGCTACACCTTC
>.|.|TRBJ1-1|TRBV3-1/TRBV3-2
CASTLSSAGERTTEAFF
TGTGCCAGCACCCTGAGTTCGGCAGGGGAGCGGACGACTGAAGCTTTCTTT
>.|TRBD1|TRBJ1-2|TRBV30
CAWTGTGRRLYGYTF
TGTGCCTGGACCGGGACAGGGCGCCGCCTCTATGGCTACACCTTC
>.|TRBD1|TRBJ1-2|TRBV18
CASSPKVPGQGEDYGYTF
TGTGCCAGCTCACCCAAAGTCCCGGGACAGGGGGAGGACTATGGCTACACCTTC
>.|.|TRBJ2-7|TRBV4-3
CASSQDAGVYEQYF
TGCGCCAGCAGCCAAGATGCCGGTGTTTACGAGCAGTACTTC
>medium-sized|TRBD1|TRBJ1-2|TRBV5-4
CASRGLQGNYGYTF
TGTGCCAGCAGGGGACTACAGGGGAACTATGGCTACACCTTC
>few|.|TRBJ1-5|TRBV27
CASSFLGPQLDQPQHF
TGTGCCAGCAGTTTTCTGGGGCCGCAGTTAGATCAGCCCCAGCATTTT
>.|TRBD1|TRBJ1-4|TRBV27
CASSAGGQGGEKLFF
TGTGCCAGCAGTGCCGGTGGACAGGGCGGAGAAAAACTGTTTTTT
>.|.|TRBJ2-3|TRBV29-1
CSVEVSSTDTQYF
TGCAGCGTTGAGGTCAGCTCCACAGATACGCAGTATTTT
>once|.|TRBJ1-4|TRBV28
CASSFSQGLNEKLFF
TGTGCCAGCAGTTTTTCGCAGGGGCTTAATGAAAAACTGTTTTTT
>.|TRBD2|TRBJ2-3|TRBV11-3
CASSISGGLRDTQYF
TGTGCCAGCAGCATTAGCGGGGGACTAAGAGATACGCAGTATTTT
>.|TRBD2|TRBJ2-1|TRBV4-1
CASSHTGTSGYNEQFF
TGCGCCAGCAGCCACACCGGGACTAGCGGTTACAATGAGCAGTTCTTC